The clone carrying this TCR beta chain was recorded many times. Antigen specificity is unknown. The data belong to a study of CD8 T cells in ankylosing spondylitis. Findings of the study overall: There was reportedly significant enrichment of clones that were disease-linked in matched ankylosing spondylitis synovial fluid. There was a TCR beta motif, made of several highly homologous variants, that appeared characteristic of ankylosing spondylitis blood.

Germline values: CDR1 SQVTM, CDR2 ANQGSEA. V shed 5 bases and J shed 9 bases, with 14 bases lying between them. The CDR3 is made up of 12 amino acids. One entry per CDR3 protein results from TCRdb running MiXCR on the 5' RACE reads. The sample includes some 130,000 distinct CDR3 sequences, about 10% of them seen just once. The V and J genes are TRBV29-1 and TRBJ2-1; D unclear. The sample comprised blood, either unsorted or a sorted T cell fraction (not recorded which). This clonotype was obtained from a female donor with ankylosing spondylitis or in good health (not recorded which). In DNA, the CDR3 is TGCAGCGTTTTTTTTAGTTCGGGTGAGCAGTTCTTC. This codes for CSVFFSSGEQFF.